This T cell receptor (beta chain) was profiled in a study of CD8+CD57+ T cells in acquired aplastic anemia. Study background: Sorted CD4+ and CD8+ cells yielded DNA averaging approximately 3.4 ug. Researchers reported that healthy donors averaged about 9.8 million reads for CD4+ cells.

Comment on this clonotype: What it binds is unknown.

General study results and limits: Some 31 CD8+ CDR3 sequences were shared between patients and controls. Patients showed no significant difference from controls in CD8+ Simpson's diversity.

With 6 bases clipped from V and 4 bases from J, the junction kept 7 bases outside the gene matches. The CDR3 sequence is 14 residues long. The germline V gene encodes CDR1 LNHDA and CDR2 SQIVND (reference sequence). CDR3 and TCR beta VDJ profiling relied on a genomic DNA template. One entry per CDR3 protein results from TCRdb running MiXCR on the reads. The sample includes 40,000 to 45,000 distinct CDR3 sequences, 55% to 80% seen only once; the top ten take 23%. The sample consisted of sorted CD4+, CD8+, or CD8+CD57+ T cells (not recorded which) from PBMCs. This receptor was obtained from a human donor in good health, serving as a control. The gene calls are TRBV19 and TRBJ1-2; 8 bases align to TRBD1. CDR3 bases: TGTGCCAGTAGGTCGACAGGGGAGTTCTATGGCTACACCTTC. Its translation: CASRSTGEFYGYTF.